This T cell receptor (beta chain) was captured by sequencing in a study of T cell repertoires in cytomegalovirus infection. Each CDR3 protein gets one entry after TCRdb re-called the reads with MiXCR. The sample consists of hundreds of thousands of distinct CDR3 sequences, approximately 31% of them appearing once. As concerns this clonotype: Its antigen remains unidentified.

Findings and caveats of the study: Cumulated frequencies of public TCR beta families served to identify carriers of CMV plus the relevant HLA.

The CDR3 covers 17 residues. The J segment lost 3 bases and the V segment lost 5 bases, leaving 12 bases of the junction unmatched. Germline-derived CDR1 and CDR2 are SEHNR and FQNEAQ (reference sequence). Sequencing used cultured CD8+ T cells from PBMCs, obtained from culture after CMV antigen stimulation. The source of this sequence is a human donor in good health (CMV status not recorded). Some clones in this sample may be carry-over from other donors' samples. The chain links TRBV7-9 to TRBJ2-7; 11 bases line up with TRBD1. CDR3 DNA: TGTGCCAGCAGCGGTTTTATAAGAGGGACAGGGGGCTACGAGCAGTACTTC. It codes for CASSGFIRGTGGYEQYF.